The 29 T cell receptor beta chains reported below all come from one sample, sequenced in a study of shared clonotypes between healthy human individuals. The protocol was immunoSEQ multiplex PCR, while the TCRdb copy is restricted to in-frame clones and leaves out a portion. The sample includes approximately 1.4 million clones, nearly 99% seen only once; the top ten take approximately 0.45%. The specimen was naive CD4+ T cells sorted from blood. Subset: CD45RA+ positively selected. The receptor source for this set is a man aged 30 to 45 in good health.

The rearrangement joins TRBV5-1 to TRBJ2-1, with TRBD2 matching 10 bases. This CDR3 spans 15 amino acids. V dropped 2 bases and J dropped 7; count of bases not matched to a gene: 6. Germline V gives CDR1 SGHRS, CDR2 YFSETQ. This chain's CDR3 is CASSLTSGVANEQFF. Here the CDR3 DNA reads TGCGCCAGCAGCTTAACTAGCGGGGTTGCTAATGAGCAGTTCTTC.

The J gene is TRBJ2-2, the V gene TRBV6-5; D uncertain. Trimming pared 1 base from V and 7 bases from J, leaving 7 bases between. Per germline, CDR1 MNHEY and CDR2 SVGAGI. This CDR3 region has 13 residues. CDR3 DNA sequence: TGTGCCAGCAGTTACTTCTCGAACGGGGAGCTGTTTTTT. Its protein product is CASSYFSNGELFF.

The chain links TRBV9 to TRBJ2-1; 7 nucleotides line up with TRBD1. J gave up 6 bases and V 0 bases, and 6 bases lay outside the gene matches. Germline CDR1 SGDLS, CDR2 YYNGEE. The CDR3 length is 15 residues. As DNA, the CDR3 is TGTGCCAGCAGCGTAGAGACAGGGATGGGCAATGAGCAGTTCTTC. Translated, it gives CASSVETGMGNEQFF.

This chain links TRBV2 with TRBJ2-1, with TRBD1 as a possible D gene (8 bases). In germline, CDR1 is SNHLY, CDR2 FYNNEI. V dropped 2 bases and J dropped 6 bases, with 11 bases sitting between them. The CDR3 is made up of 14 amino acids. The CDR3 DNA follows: TGTGCCAGCAGTGAAAACAGGGGGGGCAATGAGCAGTTCTTC. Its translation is CASSENRGGNEQFF.

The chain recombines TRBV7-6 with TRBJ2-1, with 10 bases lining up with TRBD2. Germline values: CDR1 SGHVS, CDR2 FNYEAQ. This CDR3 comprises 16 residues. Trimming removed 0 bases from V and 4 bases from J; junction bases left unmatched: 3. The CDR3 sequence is CASSLAGTSAYNEQFF. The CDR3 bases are TGTGCCAGCAGCTTAGCTGGGACTAGCGCTTACAATGAGCAGTTCTTC.

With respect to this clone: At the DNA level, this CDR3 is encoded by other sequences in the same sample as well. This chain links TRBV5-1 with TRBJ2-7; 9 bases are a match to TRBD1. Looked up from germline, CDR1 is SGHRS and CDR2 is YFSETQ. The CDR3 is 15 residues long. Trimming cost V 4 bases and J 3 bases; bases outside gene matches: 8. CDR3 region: CASSLGGTGSYEQYF. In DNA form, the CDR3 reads TGCGCCAGCAGCCTTGGCGGGACAGGGAGCTACGAGCAGTACTTC. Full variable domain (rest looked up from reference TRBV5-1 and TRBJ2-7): KAGVTQTPRYLIKTRGQQVTLSCSPISGHRSVSWYQQTPGQGLQFLFEYFSETQRNKGNFPGRFSGRQFSNSRSEMNVSTLELGDSALYLCASSLGGTGSYEQYFGPGTRLTVT.

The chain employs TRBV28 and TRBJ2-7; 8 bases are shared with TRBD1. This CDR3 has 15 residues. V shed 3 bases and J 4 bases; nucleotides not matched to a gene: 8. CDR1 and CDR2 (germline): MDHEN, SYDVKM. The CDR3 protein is CASSLADRAFYEQYF. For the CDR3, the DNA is TGTGCCAGCAGTTTGGCGGACAGGGCTTTTTACGAGCAGTACTTC.

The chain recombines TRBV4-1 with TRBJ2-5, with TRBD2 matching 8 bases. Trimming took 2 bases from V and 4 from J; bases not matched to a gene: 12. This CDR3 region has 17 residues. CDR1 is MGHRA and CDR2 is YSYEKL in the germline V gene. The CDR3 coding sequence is TGCGCCAGCAGCCAACAAGGAACATTCGGGGGGGGAGAGACCCAGTACTTC. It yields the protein CASSQQGTFGGGETQYF.

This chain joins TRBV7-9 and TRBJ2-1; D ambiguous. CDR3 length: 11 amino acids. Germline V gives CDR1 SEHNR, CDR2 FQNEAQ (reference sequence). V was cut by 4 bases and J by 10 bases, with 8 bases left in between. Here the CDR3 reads CASSYRAEQFF. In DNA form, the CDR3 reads TGTGCCAGCAGCTATAGGGCAGAGCAGTTCTTC.

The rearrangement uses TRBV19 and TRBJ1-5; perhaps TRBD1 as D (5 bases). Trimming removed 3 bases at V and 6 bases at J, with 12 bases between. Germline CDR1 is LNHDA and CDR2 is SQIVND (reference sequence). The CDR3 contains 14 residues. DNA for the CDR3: TGTGCCAGTAGTATTTTAGGGACGGGTCAGCCCCAGCATTTT. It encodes CASSILGTGQPQHF.

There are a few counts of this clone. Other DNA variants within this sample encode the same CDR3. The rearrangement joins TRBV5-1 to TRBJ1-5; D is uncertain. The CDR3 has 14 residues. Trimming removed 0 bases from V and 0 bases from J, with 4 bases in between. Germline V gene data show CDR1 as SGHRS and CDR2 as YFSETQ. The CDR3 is CASSLDGSNQPQHF. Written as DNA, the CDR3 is TGCGCCAGCAGCTTGGACGGTAGCAATCAGCCCCAGCATTTT.

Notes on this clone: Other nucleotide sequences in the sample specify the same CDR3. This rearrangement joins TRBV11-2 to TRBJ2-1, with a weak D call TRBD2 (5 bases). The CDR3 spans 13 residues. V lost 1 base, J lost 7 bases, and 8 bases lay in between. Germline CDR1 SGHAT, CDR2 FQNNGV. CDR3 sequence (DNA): TGTGCCAGCAGCTTAGTGCCGGGGAATGAGCAGTTCTTC. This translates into CASSLVPGNEQFF.

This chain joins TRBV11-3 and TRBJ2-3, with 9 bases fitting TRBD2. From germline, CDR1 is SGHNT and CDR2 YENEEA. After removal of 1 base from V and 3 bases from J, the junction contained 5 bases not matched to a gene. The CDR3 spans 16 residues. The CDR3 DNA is TGTGCCAGCAGCTTAGTGCTAGCGGGAATAACAGATACGCAGTATTTT. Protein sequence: CASSLVLAGITDTQYF.

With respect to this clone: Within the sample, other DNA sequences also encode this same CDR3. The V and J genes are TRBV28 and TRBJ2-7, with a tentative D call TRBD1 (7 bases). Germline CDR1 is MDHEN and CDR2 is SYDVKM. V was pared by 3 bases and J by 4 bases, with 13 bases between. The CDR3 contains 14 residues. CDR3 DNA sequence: TGTGCCAGCAGTTTGCAGGGGGGCGCGTACGAGCAGTACTTC. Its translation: CASSLQGGAYEQYF.

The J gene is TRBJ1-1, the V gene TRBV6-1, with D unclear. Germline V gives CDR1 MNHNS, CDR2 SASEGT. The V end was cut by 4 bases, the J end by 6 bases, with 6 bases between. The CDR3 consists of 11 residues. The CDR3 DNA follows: TGTGCCAGCAGTGGAAGAGCTGAAGCTTTCTTT. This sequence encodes CASSGRAEAFF.

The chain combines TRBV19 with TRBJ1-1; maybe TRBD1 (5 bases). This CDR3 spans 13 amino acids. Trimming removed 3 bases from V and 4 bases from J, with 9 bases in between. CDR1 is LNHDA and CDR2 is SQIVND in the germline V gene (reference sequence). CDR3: CASSMRDPTEAFF. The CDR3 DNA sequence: TGTGCCAGTAGTATGAGGGACCCCACTGAAGCTTTCTTT.

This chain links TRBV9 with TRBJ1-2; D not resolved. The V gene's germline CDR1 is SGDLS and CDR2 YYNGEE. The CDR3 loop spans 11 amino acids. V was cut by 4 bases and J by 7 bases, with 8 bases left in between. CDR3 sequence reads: CASSPTGGYTF. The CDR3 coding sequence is TGTGCCAGCAGCCCAACGGGTGGCTACACCTTC.

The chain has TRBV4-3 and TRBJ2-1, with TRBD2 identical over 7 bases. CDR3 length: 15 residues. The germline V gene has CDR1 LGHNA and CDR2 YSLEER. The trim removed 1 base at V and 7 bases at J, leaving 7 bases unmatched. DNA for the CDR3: TGCGCCAGCAGCCAAGGTTTGGTAGCGGGTAATGAGCAGTTCTTC. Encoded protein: CASSQGLVAGNEQFF.

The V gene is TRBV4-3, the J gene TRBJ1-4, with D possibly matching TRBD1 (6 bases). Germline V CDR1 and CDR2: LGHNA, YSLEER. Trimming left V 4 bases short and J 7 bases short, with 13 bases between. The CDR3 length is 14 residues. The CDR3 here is CASSPRTDIEKLFF. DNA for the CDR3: TGCGCCAGCAGCCCGAGGACAGATATTGAAAAACTGTTTTTT.

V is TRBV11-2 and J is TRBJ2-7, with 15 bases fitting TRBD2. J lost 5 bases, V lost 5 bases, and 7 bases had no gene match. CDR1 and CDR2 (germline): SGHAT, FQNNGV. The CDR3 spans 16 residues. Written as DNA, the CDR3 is TGTGCCAGCAGCGATGGGACTAGCGGGAGGAGCAACGAGCAGTACTTC. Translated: CASSDGTSGRSNEQYF.

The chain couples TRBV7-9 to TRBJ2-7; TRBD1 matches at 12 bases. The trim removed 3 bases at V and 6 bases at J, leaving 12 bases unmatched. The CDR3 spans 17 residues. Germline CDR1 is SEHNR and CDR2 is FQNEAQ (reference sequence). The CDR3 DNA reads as TGTGCCAGCAGCTTTCCTGAAAGGGACAGGGGGCCAGTCGAGCAGTACTTC. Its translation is CASSFPERDRGPVEQYF.

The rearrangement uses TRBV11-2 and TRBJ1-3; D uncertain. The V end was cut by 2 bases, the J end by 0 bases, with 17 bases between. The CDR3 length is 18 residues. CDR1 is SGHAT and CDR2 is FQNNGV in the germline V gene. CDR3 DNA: TGTGCCAGCAGCTTATGGATTCCGATAAGGGACTCTGGAAACACCATATATTTT. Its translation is CASSLWIPIRDSGNTIYF.

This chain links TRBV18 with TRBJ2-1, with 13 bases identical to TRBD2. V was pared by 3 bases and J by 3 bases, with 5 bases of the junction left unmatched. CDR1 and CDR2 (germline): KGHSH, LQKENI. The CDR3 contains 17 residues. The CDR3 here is CASSPLGTSGNYNEQFF. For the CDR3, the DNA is TGTGCCAGCTCACCCCTAGGGACTAGCGGGAACTACAATGAGCAGTTCTTC.

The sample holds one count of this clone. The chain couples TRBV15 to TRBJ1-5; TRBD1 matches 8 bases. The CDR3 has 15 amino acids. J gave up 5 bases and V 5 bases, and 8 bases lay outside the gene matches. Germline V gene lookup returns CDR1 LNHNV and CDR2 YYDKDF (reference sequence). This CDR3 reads CATSAGGQDHQPQHF. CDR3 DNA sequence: TGTGCCACCAGCGCGGGGGGACAGGATCATCAGCCCCAGCATTTT.

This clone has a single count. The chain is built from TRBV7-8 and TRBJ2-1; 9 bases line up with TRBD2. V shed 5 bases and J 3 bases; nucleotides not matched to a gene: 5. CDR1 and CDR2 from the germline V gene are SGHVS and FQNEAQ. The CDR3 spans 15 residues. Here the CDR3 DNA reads TGTGCCAGCAGCCGGGGACTAGCAAGCTACAATGAGCAGTTCTTC. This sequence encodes CASSRGLASYNEQFF.

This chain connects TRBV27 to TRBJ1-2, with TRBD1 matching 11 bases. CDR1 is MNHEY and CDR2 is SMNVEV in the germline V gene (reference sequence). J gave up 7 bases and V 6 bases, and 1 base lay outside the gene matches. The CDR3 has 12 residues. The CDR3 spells CASRDRGLGYTF. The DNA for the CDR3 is TGTGCCAGCAGGGACAGGGGGCTTGGCTACACCTTC.

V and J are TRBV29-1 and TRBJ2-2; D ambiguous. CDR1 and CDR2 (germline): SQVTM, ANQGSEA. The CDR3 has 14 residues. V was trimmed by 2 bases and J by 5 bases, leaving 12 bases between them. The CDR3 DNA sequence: TGCAGCGTTGAACGGCTAGTGGGGACCGGGGAGCTGTTTTTT. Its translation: CSVERLVGTGELFF.

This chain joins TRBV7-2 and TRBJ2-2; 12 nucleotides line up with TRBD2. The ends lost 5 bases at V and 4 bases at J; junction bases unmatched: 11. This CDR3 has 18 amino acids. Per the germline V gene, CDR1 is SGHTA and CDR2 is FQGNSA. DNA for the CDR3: TGTGCCAGCAGCACGAGGACTAGCGGGATCTCAGGCACCGGGGAGCTGTTTTTT. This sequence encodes CASSTRTSGISGTGELFF.

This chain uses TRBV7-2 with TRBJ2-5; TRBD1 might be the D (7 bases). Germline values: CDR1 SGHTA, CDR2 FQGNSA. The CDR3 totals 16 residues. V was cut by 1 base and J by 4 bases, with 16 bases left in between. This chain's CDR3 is CASSLGVGGGRETQYF. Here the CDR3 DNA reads TGTGCCAGCAGCTTAGGAGTTGGAGGGGGCCGAGAGACCCAGTACTTC.